This is a list of T cell receptor beta chains from one sample in a study of OX40 agonist ivuxolimab in advanced cancers. Sequencing used immunoSEQ multiplex PCR; TCRdb keeps in-frame clones, though not all of them. The table includes around 78,000 clones, 65% to 85% detected once. Material: CD4+ or CD8+ T cells sorted from blood, obtained in a trial of the OX40 agonist ivuxolimab. These receptors were collected from an adult with an advanced solid tumor such as melanoma, head and neck, liver or kidney cancer. Each CDR3 is given with its conserved first and last residue. D genes are given only for firm matches. Where a row states a size, it is once, few, many or the class of an expanded clone; other rows omit it.

j_gene	v_gene	abundance	d_gene	CDR3aa	CDR3nt
TRBJ2-6	TRBV5-4	-	-	CASSQEGAGANVLTF	TGTGCCAGCAGCCAAGAAGGGGCTGGGGCCAACGTCCTGACTTTC
TRBJ1-1	TRBV25-1	few	-	CASITDQNTEAFF	TGTGCCAGCATCACAGACCAGAACACTGAAGCTTTCTTT
TRBJ2-7	TRBV6-5	-	-	CASSTGSREQYF	TGTGCCAGCAGTACCGGGAGTCGGGAGCAGTACTTC
TRBJ1-1	TRBV28	-	-	CASSLARLGAFF	TGTGCCAGCAGTTTAGCGAGACTTGGGGCTTTCTTT
TRBJ2-7	TRBV30	-	-	CAWSIIGFSLGEQYF	TGTGCCTGGAGTATCATAGGTTTCTCCCTTGGCGAGCAGTACTTC
TRBJ2-2	TRBV19	-	TRBD2	CASSLAGRRTGELFF	TGTGCCAGTAGTCTTGCCGGGAGGCGAACCGGGGAGCTGTTTTTT
TRBJ2-1	TRBV2	-	-	CASSEWFSNEQFF	TGTGCCAGCAGTGAATGGTTCTCTAATGAGCAGTTCTTC
TRBJ2-3	TRBV27	few	-	CASRRDRVTDTQYF	TGTGCCAGCAGACGGGATAGGGTAACAGATACGCAGTATTTT
TRBJ2-7	TRBV27	-	-	CASRDPAYEQYF	TGTGCCAGCAGGGATCCAGCCTACGAGCAGTACTTC
TRBJ1-2	TRBV7-9	once	TRBD1	CASSSGTGDYYGYTF	TGTGCCAGCAGCTCAGGGACAGGGGACTACTATGGCTACACCTTC
TRBJ2-2	TRBV5-6	-	TRBD2	CASSSNPTSSNTGELFF	TGTGCCAGCAGCTCTAACCCGACTAGCTCGAACACCGGGGAGCTGTTTTTT
TRBJ1-5	TRBV9	-	TRBD1	CASSVTGVGDQPQHF	TGTGCCAGCAGCGTGACAGGGGTGGGAGATCAGCCCCAGCATTTT
TRBJ1-5	TRBV6-1	once	-	CASSDGGENQPQHF	TGTGCCAGCAGTGATGGGGGGGAAAATCAGCCCCAGCATTTT
TRBJ2-7	TRBV6-5	-	-	CASLRLGSYEQYF	TGTGCCAGCCTAAGACTAGGCTCCTACGAGCAGTACTTC
TRBJ2-2	TRBV7-9	-	-	CASSQVPGELFF	TGTGCCAGCAGCCAAGTGCCCGGGGAGCTGTTTTTT
TRBJ2-7	TRBV5-1	-	TRBD1	CASSFGTGDSYEQYF	TGCGCCAGCAGCTTCGGGACAGGGGATTCCTACGAGCAGTACTTC
TRBJ1-2	TRBV7-9	-	TRBD1	CASSSRLSGTVYGYTF	TGTGCCAGCAGCTCTAGGCTCTCCGGGACAGTTTATGGCTACACCTTC
TRBJ2-5	TRBV6-5	-	TRBD2	CASRGRGETQYF	TGTGCCAGCAGGGGGCGGGGGGAGACCCAGTACTTC
TRBJ1-2	TRBV5-6	few	-	CASSLRGNYGYTF	TGTGCCAGCAGCTTGCGGGGTAACTATGGCTACACCTTC
TRBJ2-7	TRBV4-1	-	-	CASSHVGQYEQYF	TGCGCCAGCAGCCACGTTGGGCAGTACGAGCAGTACTTC
TRBJ1-4	TRBV5-5	few	-	CASSLTPYEEKLFF	TGTGCCAGCAGCTTGACCCCGTACGAGGAAAAACTGTTTTTT
TRBJ2-5	TRBV4-3	-	TRBD2	CASSQGTSGRGRGETQYF	TGCGCCAGCAGCCAAGGGACTAGCGGGAGAGGCAGGGGAGAGACCCAGTACTTC
TRBJ2-3	TRBV2	-	-	CASSDSVGTDTQYF	TGTGCCAGCAGTGACAGCGTTGGCACAGATACGCAGTATTTT
TRBJ2-5	TRBV6-5	once	TRBD1	CASSYHTGGWETQYF	TGTGCCAGCAGTTACCACACAGGGGGCTGGGAGACCCAGTACTTC
TRBJ2-3	TRBV27	-	-	CASSFTGPDTQYF	TGTGCCAGCAGTTTTACGGGCCCAGATACGCAGTATTTT
TRBJ2-7	TRBV6-5	-	TRBD2	CASSLAGGMREQYF	TGTGCCAGCAGCTTAGCGGGGGGGATGCGCGAGCAGTACTTC
TRBJ2-5	TRBV7-2	-	TRBD2	CASSPNAGGNKETQYF	TGTGCCAGCAGCCCGAACGCGGGGGGGAACAAAGAGACCCAGTACTTC
TRBJ1-1	TRBV5-1	-	-	CASSLIGDGEAFF	TGCGCCAGCAGCTTGATCGGGGACGGTGAAGCTTTCTTT
TRBJ2-5	TRBV5-6	-	-	CASSLQTAPTQYF	TGTGCCAGCAGCTTGCAAACCGCCCCGACCCAGTACTTC
TRBJ2-1	TRBV19	-	TRBD1	CASSLLQGEYNEQFF	TGTGCCAGTAGCCTCCTCCAGGGGGAATACAATGAGCAGTTCTTC
TRBJ1-1	TRBV18	-	-	CASSPPWGGNTEAFF	TGTGCCAGCTCACCTCCCTGGGGGGGGAACACTGAAGCTTTCTTT
TRBJ2-7	TRBV6-1	once	TRBD1	CASSADRGTMEQYF	TGTGCCAGCAGTGCCGACAGGGGGACAATGGAGCAGTACTTC
TRBJ2-7	TRBV5-1	-	TRBD2	CASGGETSYEQYF	TGCGCCAGCGGGGGGGAGACCTCCTACGAGCAGTACTTC
TRBJ1-4	TRBV28	-	TRBD1	CASSPDPDRVEKLFF	TGTGCCAGCAGTCCGGACCCCGACAGGGTTGAAAAACTGTTTTTT
TRBJ1-6	TRBV19	-	-	CASMNREVYNSPLHF	TGTGCCAGTATGAACAGGGAGGTATATAATTCACCCCTCCACTTT
TRBJ2-7	TRBV6-5	-	-	CASGGIPYEQYF	TGTGCCAGCGGCGGGATTCCCTACGAGCAGTACTTC
TRBJ2-1	TRBV10-3	-	TRBD1	CAMGQGSYNEQFF	TGTGCCATGGGACAGGGGTCCTACAATGAGCAGTTCTTC
TRBJ1-1	TRBV5-6	-	-	CASSKPSWPKEAFF	TGTGCCAGCAGCAAACCTAGTTGGCCCAAAGAAGCTTTCTTT
TRBJ2-5	TRBV30	-	-	CAWNNGASQETQYF	TGTGCCTGGAATAATGGGGCTTCCCAGGAGACCCAGTACTTC
TRBJ2-1	TRBV2	-	TRBD2	CASSQLANSYNEQFF	TGTGCCAGCAGTCAACTAGCGAATTCCTACAATGAGCAGTTCTTC
TRBJ1-1	TRBV10-2	-	-	CASRDLNTEAFF	TGCGCCAGCCGAGACTTGAACACTGAAGCTTTCTTT
TRBJ2-1	TRBV18	few	-	CASSPRSHGVEQFF	TGTGCCAGCTCACCACGGTCTCACGGCGTTGAGCAGTTCTTC
TRBJ1-1	TRBV18	few	TRBD1	CASSPRQGGMNTEAFF	TGTGCCAGCTCACCACGACAGGGGGGCATGAACACTGAAGCTTTCTTT
TRBJ2-1	TRBV5-1	-	-	CASSDTPGGSVYEQFF	TGCGCCAGCAGCGATACCCCTGGTGGCAGCGTCTATGAGCAGTTCTTC
TRBJ2-6	TRBV19	-	TRBD1	CASSVDRAFSGANVLTF	TGTGCCAGTAGTGTAGACAGGGCTTTCTCTGGGGCCAACGTCCTGACTTTC
TRBJ2-7	TRBV9	-	TRBD2	CASSFATSGSIFEQYF	TGTGCCAGCAGCTTTGCAACTAGCGGGAGTATTTTCGAGCAGTACTTC
TRBJ1-2	TRBV29-1	-	TRBD1	CSVDPAGGYGYTF	TGCAGCGTTGATCCGGCAGGGGGATATGGCTACACCTTC
TRBJ2-5	TRBV9	-	TRBD2	CASSPSGGASETQYF	TGTGCCAGCAGCCCAAGCGGGGGGGCCTCTGAGACCCAGTACTTC
TRBJ1-1	TRBV27	-	-	CASSQLMNTEAFF	TGTGCCAGCAGTCAGCTAATGAACACTGAAGCTTTCTTT
TRBJ2-1	TRBV19	-	-	CASAVVVYNEQFF	TGTGCCAGCGCGGTCGTAGTGTACAATGAGCAGTTCTTC
TRBJ2-5	TRBV4-1	-	-	CASSPSGNQETQYF	TGCGCCAGCAGCCCCTCCGGGAACCAAGAGACCCAGTACTTC
TRBJ2-1	TRBV5-1	-	-	CASSLEGLGYNEQFF	TGCGCCAGCAGCTTGGAGGGACTGGGCTACAATGAGCAGTTCTTC
TRBJ1-1	TRBV6-1	-	-	CASSLGEGLRAFF	TGTGCCAGCAGCCTCGGGGAAGGGTTACGAGCTTTCTTT
TRBJ1-1	TRBV18	once	-	CASSPVFGTEAFF	TGTGCCAGCTCACCAGTATTCGGGACTGAAGCTTTCTTT